These T cell receptor beta chains were read from a single sample in a study of blood T cell repertoires in COVID-19. Clones were read by immunoSEQ multiplex PCR, and TCRdb kept only the in-frame ones, dropping some. The table records some 200,000 clones, approximately 91% of them present only once. Sequenced material: PBMCs or T cells enriched from blood (not recorded which). These receptor sequences come from a young woman who had recovered from COVID-19. The CDR3 runs from the conserved cysteine through the conserved F or W. A D gene is named only where the DNA matches it firmly. Size is stated for part of the rows, as once, few or many counts, or as a class when the clone is expanded.

>.|TRBJ2-7|.|TRBV5-6
CASSYYRVGSYEQYF
TGTGCCAGCAGCTACTACAGGGTGGGTTCCTACGAGCAGTACTTC
>.|TRBJ1-1|.|TRBV4-1
CASSQVGALNTEAFF
TGCGCCAGCAGCCAAGTAGGGGCTCTGAACACTGAAGCTTTCTTT
>.|TRBJ1-2|.|TRBV5-1
CASSPEGQGNGYTF
TGCGCCAGCAGCCCCGAGGGGCAGGGGAATGGCTACACCTTC
>.|TRBJ2-7|.|TRBV27
CASSNRQAQASYEQYF
TGTGCCAGCAGTAACAGACAGGCCCAAGCATCCTACGAGCAGTACTTC
>few|TRBJ1-2|.|TRBV19
CASSIPMGYGGYTF
TGTGCCAGTAGTATCCCCATGGGCTATGGGGGCTACACCTTC
>once|TRBJ1-2|.|TRBV28
CAIYGGANYGYTF
TGTGCCATCTACGGGGGTGCTAACTATGGCTACACCTTC
>.|TRBJ2-5|TRBD2|TRBV30
CAWRATSGRAQSTMETQYF
TGTGCCTGGAGGGCAACTAGCGGGAGGGCCCAGTCGACAATGGAGACCCAGTACTTC
>.|TRBJ1-2|.|TRBV5-4
CASSLSDRRSNYGYTF
TGTGCCAGCAGCTTATCCGACAGGAGGTCTAACTATGGCTACACCTTC
>once|TRBJ2-3|TRBD2|TRBV5-1
CASSLSGKGTDTQYF
TGCGCCAGCAGTTTGAGCGGGAAGGGCACAGATACGCAGTATTTT
>.|TRBJ1-4|.|TRBV7-8
CASSPPGGNFNEKLFF
TGTGCCAGCAGCCCACCCGGGGGGAACTTCAATGAAAAACTGTTTTTT
>once|TRBJ2-1|TRBD2|TRBV11-2
CASSLESGRALAGFYNEQFF
TGTGCCAGCAGCTTAGAGTCCGGACGGGCGTTAGCGGGGTTCTACAATGAGCAGTTCTTC
>.|TRBJ2-1|TRBD2|TRBV7-6
CASSPGLAGHTRSYNEQFF
TGTGCCAGCAGCCCCGGACTAGCGGGACATACTCGCTCCTACAATGAGCAGTTCTTC
>.|TRBJ2-7|TRBD2|TRBV27
CASGLTLGLIYEQYF
TGTGCCAGCGGTCTCACCTTGGGACTAATCTACGAGCAGTACTTC
>.|TRBJ1-6|.|TRBV12-3/TRBV12-4
CASSPQYSPLHF
TGTGCCAGCTCCCCCCAGTATTCACCCCTCCACTTT
>once|TRBJ1-6|.|TRBV28
CASSLSGRVNSPLHF
TGTGCCAGCAGTTTAAGTGGCAGGGTCAATTCACCCCTCCACTTT
>.|TRBJ1-2|.|TRBV3-1/TRBV3-2
CASSQGANDGYTF
TGTGCCAGCAGCCAAGGGGCCAATGACGGCTACACCTTC
>.|TRBJ2-5|.|TRBV18
CASSPLVRQETQYF
TGTGCCAGCTCACCACTAGTTAGACAAGAGACCCAGTACTTC
>.|TRBJ2-7|.|TRBV4-2
CASSPGTLQADEQYF
TGTGCCAGCAGCCCCGGGACTTTACAAGCCGACGAGCAGTACTTC
>.|TRBJ2-1|.|TRBV29-1
CSVEGAGSLEQFF
TGCAGCGTTGAAGGAGCGGGCTCGCTTGAGCAGTTCTTC
>.|TRBJ1-1|TRBD1|TRBV19
CASSGNNRGRGPEAFF
TGTGCCAGTAGCGGGAACAACAGGGGCCGGGGCCCTGAAGCTTTCTTT
>.|TRBJ2-3|TRBD2|TRBV5-8
CASSTGLAVASTDTQYF
TGTGCCAGCAGCACAGGACTAGCGGTAGCTAGCACAGATACGCAGTATTTT
>.|TRBJ1-3|.|TRBV28
CASSTPLLGDSGNTIYF
TGTGCCAGCAGCACCCCTCTCCTCGGAGATTCAGGAAACACCATATATTTT
>.|TRBJ1-2|.|TRBV4-2
CASSQDTRDGYTF
TGTGCCAGCAGCCAAGATACCAGGGATGGCTACACCTTC
>.|TRBJ2-5|.|TRBV9
CASSHGLPAEETQYF
TGTGCCAGCAGTCACGGACTACCCGCGGAAGAGACCCAGTACTTC
>.|TRBJ2-1|TRBD2|TRBV15
CATSEKGAGGLNEQFF
TGTGCCACCAGCGAAAAAGGAGCGGGAGGCTTAAATGAGCAGTTCTTC
>.|TRBJ2-2|TRBD2|TRBV7-3
CASSWGLAGGITGELFF
TGTGCCAGCAGCTGGGGACTAGCGGGAGGTATCACCGGGGAGCTGTTTTTT
>.|TRBJ2-1|TRBD1|TRBV18
CASSHSGTASSYNEQFF
TGTGCCAGCTCACATTCCGGGACAGCCAGCTCCTACAATGAGCAGTTCTTC
>.|TRBJ1-5|.|TRBV10-3
CAISDGDQPQHF
TGTGCCATCAGTGACGGGGATCAGCCCCAGCATTTT
>.|TRBJ2-7|.|TRBV9
CASSINSGYEQYF
TGTGCCAGCAGCATTAACTCGGGCTACGAGCAGTACTTC
>.|TRBJ1-5|.|TRBV27
CASSSGTRPYQPQHF
TGTGCCAGCAGTTCGGGGACAAGGCCTTATCAGCCCCAGCATTTT
>.|TRBJ2-2|TRBD2|TRBV4-2
CASSQFGGRGNTGELFF
TGTGCCAGCAGCCAATTCGGGGGGAGGGGGAACACCGGGGAGCTGTTTTTT
>few|TRBJ1-5|.|TRBV3-1/TRBV3-2
CASSQDPGRPQHF
TGTGCCAGCAGCCAAGACCCTGGCAGGCCCCAGCATTTT
>.|TRBJ2-7|.|TRBV11-2
CASSLTGGSWSPYEQYF
TGTGCCAGCAGCCTTACCGGAGGCTCCTGGTCGCCTTACGAGCAGTACTTC
>once|TRBJ2-2|TRBD2|TRBV4-3
CASSQNLRGLAGRGGELFF
TGCGCCAGCAGCCAGAATCTCCGGGGACTAGCGGGAAGGGGCGGGGAGCTGTTTTTT